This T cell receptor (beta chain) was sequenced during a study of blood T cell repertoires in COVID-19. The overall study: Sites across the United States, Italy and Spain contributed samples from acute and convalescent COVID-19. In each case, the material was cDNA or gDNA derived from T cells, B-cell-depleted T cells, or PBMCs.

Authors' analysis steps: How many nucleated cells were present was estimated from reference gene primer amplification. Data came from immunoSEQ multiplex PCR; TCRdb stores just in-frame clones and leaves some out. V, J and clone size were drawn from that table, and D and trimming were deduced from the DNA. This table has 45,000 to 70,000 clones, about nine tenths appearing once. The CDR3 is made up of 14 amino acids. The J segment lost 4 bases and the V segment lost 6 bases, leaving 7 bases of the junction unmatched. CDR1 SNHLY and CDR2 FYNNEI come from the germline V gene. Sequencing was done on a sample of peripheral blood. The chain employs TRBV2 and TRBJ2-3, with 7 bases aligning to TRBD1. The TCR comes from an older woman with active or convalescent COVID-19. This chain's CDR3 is CASSPDRAADTQYF. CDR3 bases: TGTGCCAGCAGCCCTGACAGGGCCGCAGATACGCAGTATTTT.